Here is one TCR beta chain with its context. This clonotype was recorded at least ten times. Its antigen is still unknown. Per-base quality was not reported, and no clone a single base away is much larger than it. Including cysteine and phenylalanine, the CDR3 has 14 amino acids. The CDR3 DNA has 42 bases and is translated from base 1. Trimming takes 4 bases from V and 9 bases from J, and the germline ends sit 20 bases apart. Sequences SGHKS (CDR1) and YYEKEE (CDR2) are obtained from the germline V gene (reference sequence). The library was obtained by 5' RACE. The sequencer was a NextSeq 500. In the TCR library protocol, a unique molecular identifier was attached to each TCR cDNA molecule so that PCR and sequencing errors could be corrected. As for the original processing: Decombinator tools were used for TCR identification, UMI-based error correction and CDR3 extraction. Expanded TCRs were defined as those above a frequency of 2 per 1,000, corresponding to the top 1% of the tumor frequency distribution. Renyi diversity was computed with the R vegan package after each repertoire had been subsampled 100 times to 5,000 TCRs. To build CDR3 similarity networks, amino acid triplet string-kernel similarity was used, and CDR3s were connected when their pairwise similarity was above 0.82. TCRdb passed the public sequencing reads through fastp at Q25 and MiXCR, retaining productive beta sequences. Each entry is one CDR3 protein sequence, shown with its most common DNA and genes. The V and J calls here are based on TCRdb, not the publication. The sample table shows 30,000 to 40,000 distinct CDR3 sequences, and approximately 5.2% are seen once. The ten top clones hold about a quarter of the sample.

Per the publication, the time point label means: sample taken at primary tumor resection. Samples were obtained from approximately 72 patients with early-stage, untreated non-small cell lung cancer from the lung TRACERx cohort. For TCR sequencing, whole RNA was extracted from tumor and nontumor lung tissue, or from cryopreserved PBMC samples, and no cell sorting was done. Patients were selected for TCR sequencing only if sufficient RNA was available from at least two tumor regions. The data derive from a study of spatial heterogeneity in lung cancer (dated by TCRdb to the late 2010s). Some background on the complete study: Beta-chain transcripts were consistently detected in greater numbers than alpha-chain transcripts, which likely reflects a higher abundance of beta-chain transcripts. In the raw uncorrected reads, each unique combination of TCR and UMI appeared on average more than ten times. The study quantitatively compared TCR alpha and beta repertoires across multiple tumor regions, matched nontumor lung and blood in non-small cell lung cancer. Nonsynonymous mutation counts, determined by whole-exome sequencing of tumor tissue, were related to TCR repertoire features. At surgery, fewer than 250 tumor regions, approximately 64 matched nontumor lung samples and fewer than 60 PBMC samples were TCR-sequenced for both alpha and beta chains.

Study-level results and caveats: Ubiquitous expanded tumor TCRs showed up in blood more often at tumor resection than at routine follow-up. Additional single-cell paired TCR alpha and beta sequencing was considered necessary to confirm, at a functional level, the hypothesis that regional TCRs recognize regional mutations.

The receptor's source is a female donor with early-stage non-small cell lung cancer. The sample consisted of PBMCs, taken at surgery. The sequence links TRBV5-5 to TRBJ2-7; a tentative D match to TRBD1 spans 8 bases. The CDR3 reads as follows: CASSPSGTGSAQYF. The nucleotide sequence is TGTGCCAGCAGCCCGAGCGGGACAGGTAGCGCGCAGTACTTC. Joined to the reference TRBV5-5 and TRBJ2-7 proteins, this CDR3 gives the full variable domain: DAGVTQSPTHLIKTRGQQVTLRCSPISGHKSVSWYQQVLGQGPQFIFQYYEKEERGRGNFPDRFSARQFPNYSSELNVNALLLGDSALYLCASSPSGTGSAQYFGPGTRLTVT.